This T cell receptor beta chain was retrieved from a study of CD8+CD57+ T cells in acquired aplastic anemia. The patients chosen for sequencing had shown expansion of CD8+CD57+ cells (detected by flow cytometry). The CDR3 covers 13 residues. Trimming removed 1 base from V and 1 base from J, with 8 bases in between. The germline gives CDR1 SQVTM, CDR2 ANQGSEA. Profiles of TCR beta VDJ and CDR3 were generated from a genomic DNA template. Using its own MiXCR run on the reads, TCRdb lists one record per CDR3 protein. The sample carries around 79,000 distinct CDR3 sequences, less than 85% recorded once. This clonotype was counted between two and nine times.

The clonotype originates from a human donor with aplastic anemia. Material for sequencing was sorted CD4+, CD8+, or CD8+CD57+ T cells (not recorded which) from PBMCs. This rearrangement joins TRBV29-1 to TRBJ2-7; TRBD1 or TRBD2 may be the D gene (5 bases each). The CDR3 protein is CSVEAGGSYEQYF. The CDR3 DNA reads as TGCAGCGTTGAAGCTGGGGGTTCCTACGAGCAGTACTTC.